This T cell receptor beta chain was found in a study of T cells after yellow fever vaccination. From germline, CDR1 is DFQATT and CDR2 SNEGSKA (reference sequence). There are 12 residues in the CDR3. The TCR cDNA carried a universal primer site and UMIs from 5'RACE template switching. TCRdb called the 5' RACE reads again in MiXCR, with one record for every CDR3 protein. In the table there are about 330,000 distinct CDR3 sequences, 6.8% of which are singletons. In regard to this clonotype: Sequence at one end of the junction differs from germline and may be a read error.

This material consisted of PBMCs, taken around 45 days after the first yellow fever vaccination. The receptor was derived from a man aged 18 to 30 who received the YFV17D yellow fever vaccine. This chain links TRBV20-1 with TRBJ1-4; 7 bases agree with TRBD1. The CDR3 nucleotides are TGCAGTACTAGACCCACAGGGGCGAAACTGTTTTTT. Residues: CSTRPTGAKLFF.